This T cell receptor (beta chain) came from a study of blood T cells in healthy people across ages. Study results and caveats: Diversity of TCR beta correlated strongly with naive T cell percentage. Per million T cells, TCR beta diversity dropped about linearly as age rose.

About this clonotype itself: The antigen is unknown.

Germline assignment: CDR1 KGHDR and CDR2 SFDVKD. Trimming removed 2 bases at V and 3 bases at J, with 5 bases between. The CDR3 covers 13 residues. A J-beta primer mix and a sample-barcoded 5' primer were used in a second PCR of roughly 7 to 12 cycles. TCRdb itself ran the 5' RACE reads through MiXCR, one entry per CDR3 protein. Of over a million distinct CDR3 sequences listed, 40% to 50% are singletons. J is TRBJ2-3 and V is TRBV24-1, with a tentative D call TRBD2 (5 bases). The sample comprised blood. This clonotype originated in a woman aged 55-70 years in good health. The CDR3 is CATSDSGTDTQYF. The CDR3 bases are TGTGCCACCAGTGATTCGGGAACAGATACGCAGTATTTT.